These 23 T cell receptor beta chains came from one sample sequenced in a study of blood T cell repertoires in COVID-19. Assay: immunoSEQ multiplex PCR; the TCRdb copy retains only in-frame clones and omits some. The repertoire holds about 220,000 clones, 70% to 90% seen once, with around 3.5% in the top ten. Sequencing used PBMCs or T cells enriched from blood (not recorded which). These receptors came from a woman aged 40 to 50 with acute COVID-19.

The genes are TRBV19 and TRBJ2-2; 8 bases line up with TRBD1. Germline CDR1 is LNHDA and CDR2 is SQIVND (reference sequence). The CDR3 contains 14 residues. The V gene end was trimmed by 3 bases and the J gene end by 4 bases; junction bases not matched to a gene: 1. The CDR3 reads CASSMDRATGELFF. For the CDR3, the DNA is TGTGCCAGTAGTATGGACAGGGCCACCGGGGAGCTGTTTTTT.

The rearrangement uses TRBV2 and TRBJ1-2; no clear D gene. Germline assignment: CDR1 SNHLY and CDR2 FYNNEI. The length of the CDR3 is 11 residues. The germline V and J ends were trimmed by 3 bases and 3 bases, with 2 bases remaining between them. CDR3 sequence (DNA): TGTGCCAGCAGTGACGACTATGGCTACACCTTC. It specifies CASSDDYGYTF.

The chain is built from TRBV9 and TRBJ1-1; D not certain. The germline gives CDR1 SGDLS, CDR2 YYNGEE. Deletions cut 0 bases from V and 6 bases from J, with 9 bases between. CDR3 length: 13 residues. The CDR3 here is CASSVDLGAEAFF. The CDR3 DNA reads as TGTGCCAGCAGCGTAGATCTGGGCGCTGAAGCTTTCTTT.

This chain links TRBV6-5 with TRBJ1-2; D unclear. Trimming pared 0 bases from V and 8 bases from J, leaving 19 bases between. The CDR3 runs to 16 residues. The germline V gene has CDR1 MNHEY and CDR2 SVGAGI. CDR3 DNA: TGTGCCAGCAGTTACTCGCTCCGAGGGAGGGTCGGCGGCTACACCTTC. Its translation: CASSYSLRGRVGGYTF.

The rearrangement uses TRBV6-1 and TRBJ2-6, with D unresolved. Germline V gives CDR1 MNHNS, CDR2 SASEGT. This CDR3 is built from 16 residues. Trimming removed 1 base at V and 0 bases at J, with 7 bases between. CDR3 region: CASSEGRSSGANVLTF. Written as DNA, the CDR3 is TGTGCCAGCAGTGAAGGGAGAAGCTCTGGGGCCAACGTCCTGACTTTC.

This rearrangement joins TRBV5-4 to TRBJ1-1; 7 bases map to TRBD1. The trim removed 4 bases at V and 14 bases at J, leaving 8 bases unmatched. Looked up from germline, CDR1 is SGHNT and CDR2 is YYREEE (reference sequence). This CDR3 is 11 amino acids long. CDR3 coding DNA: TGTGCCAGCAGCCTAGGACAGGTTCGCTTCTTT. Translation gives CASSLGQVRFF.

V and J are TRBV14 and TRBJ1-6; TRBD1 matches at 7 bases. J gave up 16 bases and V 4 bases, and 7 bases lay outside the gene matches. This CDR3 region has 12 residues. Germline V gives CDR1 SGHDN, CDR2 FVKESK. The CDR3 DNA follows: TGTGCCAGCAGCCCAAAGGGGACAGTGCTCCACTTT. Residues: CASSPKGTVLHF.

This clone was found once. V is TRBV18 and J is TRBJ1-2; 7 bases agree with TRBD1. The length of the CDR3 is 16 residues. From germline, CDR1 is KGHSH and CDR2 LQKENI. V was pared by 1 base and J by 4 bases, with 9 bases of the junction left unmatched. The CDR3 coding sequence is TGTGCCAGCTCACCACGATCCGGGACAGATTTCTATGGCTACACCTTC. Its protein is CASSPRSGTDFYGYTF.

The V and J genes are TRBV9 and TRBJ2-5; 11 nucleotides line up with TRBD1. Germline V lookup: CDR1 SGDLS, CDR2 YYNGEE. V shed 4 bases and J 2 bases; nucleotides not matched to a gene: 4. The CDR3 has 15 residues. CDR3 protein: CASSPGTGGQETQYF. DNA of the CDR3: TGTGCCAGCAGCCCCGGGACAGGGGGTCAAGAGACCCAGTACTTC.

V gene TRBV5-1 combines with J gene TRBJ2-5; 11 bases are shared with TRBD2. CDR1 is SGHRS, CDR2 YFSETQ, per germline. V gave up 1 base and J gave up 5 bases; unmatched junction bases: 10. The length of the CDR3 is 17 residues. This CDR3 reads CASSLRSLAGGEETQYF. The CDR3 coding sequence is TGCGCCAGCAGCTTGCGCTCTCTAGCGGGGGGCGAGGAGACCCAGTACTTC.

The chain carries TRBV19 and TRBJ1-1, with a weak D call TRBD1 (5 bases). The CDR3 consists of 14 residues. Trimming took 3 bases from V and 3 from J, leaving 11 bases between them. The germline CDR1 and CDR2 sequences are LNHDA and SQIVND (reference sequence). In DNA form, the CDR3 reads TGTGCCAGTAGTATGGGGGGAGGATACACTGAAGCTTTCTTT. Protein: CASSMGGGYTEAFF.

This chain joins TRBV29-1 and TRBJ1-4; D is possibly TRBD1 (6 bases). CDR1 and CDR2 (germline): SQVTM, ANQGSEA. The CDR3 is 11 residues long. The germline V and J ends were trimmed by 8 bases and 7 bases, with 11 bases remaining between them. This CDR3 reads CSHREGEKLFF. CDR3 DNA sequence: TGCAGCCACAGGGAGGGTGAAAAACTGTTTTTT. Drawing the rest from reference TRBV29-1 and TRBJ1-4, the complete variable domain is SAVISQKPSRDICQRGTSLTIQCQVDSQVTMMFWYRQQPGQSLTLIATANQGSEATYESGFVIDKFPISRPNLTFSTLTVSNMSPEDSSIYLCSHREGEKLFFGSGTQLSVL.

The chain is built from TRBV5-1 and TRBJ1-1; TRBD1 matches 10 bases. CDR3 size: 12 residues. V lost 4 bases, J lost 8 bases, and 2 bases stayed unmatched. Germline V gene sequence: CDR1 SGHRS, CDR2 YFSETQ. DNA for the CDR3: TGCGCCAGCAGCCGGGACAGGGGAGAAGCTTTCTTT. It specifies CASSRDRGEAFF.

This clone was recorded a few times. The chain uses TRBV19 and TRBJ2-7, with D perhaps matching TRBD1 (6 bases). The ends were cut back, 4 bases at V and 7 bases at J, with 11 bases in the middle. The CDR3 runs 12 residues. The V gene's germline CDR1 is LNHDA and CDR2 SQIVND (reference sequence). As DNA, the CDR3 is TGTGCCAGTAGTAGCAGGGGCGGAGAGCAGTACTTC. This codes for CASSSRGGEQYF.

This clone appeared once. This chain joins TRBV7-9 and TRBJ1-5, with 7 bases aligning to TRBD1. Germline V gene data show CDR1 as SEHNR and CDR2 as FQNEAQ (reference sequence). This CDR3 has 18 residues. With 1 base clipped from V and 0 bases from J, the junction kept 9 bases outside the gene matches. The CDR3 DNA reads as TGTGCCAGCAGCTTAGTTTTACAGGGGCGGTATAGCAATCAGCCCCAGCATTTT. Its translation is CASSLVLQGRYSNQPQHF.

V usage is TRBV7-3 and J usage is TRBJ2-3, with TRBD2 identical over 10 bases. CDR3 length equals 17 residues. Germline CDR1 reads SGHTA; CDR2 reads FQGTGA. V was clipped by 2 bases and J by 2 bases; unmatched bases: 7. The CDR3 is CASSLFGSGGPTDTQYF. CDR3 nucleotide sequence: TGTGCCAGCAGCTTATTTGGTAGCGGGGGGCCCACAGATACGCAGTATTTT.

The chain combines TRBV5-5 with TRBJ2-3, with D possibly being TRBD2 (6 bases). Germline values: CDR1 SGHKS, CDR2 YYEKEE (reference sequence). Trimming took 2 bases from V and 0 from J, leaving 13 bases between them. This CDR3 spans 16 amino acids. The CDR3 loop is CASSLLGGKSTDTQYF. The DNA for the CDR3 is TGTGCCAGCAGCTTACTCGGGGGAAAAAGCACAGATACGCAGTATTTT.

J is TRBJ2-7 and V is TRBV6-5; no reliable D call. There are 13 residues in the CDR3. The V gene lost 6 bases and the J gene lost 3 bases, with 12 bases spanning the gap. Looked up from germline, CDR1 is MNHEY and CDR2 is SVGAGI. CDR3 DNA sequence: TGTGCCAGCAGCACCTCCCTCAGCTACGAGCAGTACGTC. It encodes CASSTSLSYEQYV.

The chain couples TRBV5-1 to TRBJ2-1; 10 bases align to TRBD1. J was trimmed by 9 bases and V by 4 bases; bases with no gene match: 10. Per germline, CDR1 SGHRS and CDR2 YFSETQ. This CDR3 is built from 15 residues. The CDR3: CASSRDRGSFGEQFF. In DNA, the CDR3 is TGCGCCAGCAGCCGGGACAGGGGTTCCTTTGGTGAGCAGTTCTTC. Based on the CDR3 plus reference TRBV5-1 and TRBJ2-1, the full variable domain is KAGVTQTPRYLIKTRGQQVTLSCSPISGHRSVSWYQQTPGQGLQFLFEYFSETQRNKGNFPGRFSGRQFSNSRSEMNVSTLELGDSALYLCASSRDRGSFGEQFFGPGTRLTVL.

This chain uses TRBV7-3 with TRBJ2-6; maybe TRBD2 (6 bases). The CDR3 runs to 16 residues. Deletions cut 3 bases from V and 0 bases from J, with 9 bases between. Per germline, CDR1 SGHTA and CDR2 FQGTGA. DNA of the CDR3: TGTGCCAGCAGCTTCCCCGGGGGCTCTGGGGCCAACGTCCTGACTTTC. This codes for CASSFPGGSGANVLTF.

V usage is TRBV11-2 and J usage is TRBJ1-1; 8 nucleotides agree with TRBD1. The CDR3 runs 14 residues. V trimming: 5 bases; J trimming: 2 bases; junction bases outside the gene matches: 4. CDR1 and CDR2 from the germline V gene are SGHAT and FQNNGV. CDR3 amino acids: CASSPGQVNTEAFF. The CDR3 bases are TGTGCCAGCAGCCCGGGACAGGTAAACACTGAAGCTTTCTTT. Full variable domain (outside the CDR3, taken from reference TRBV11-2 and TRBJ1-1): EAGVAQSPRYKIIEKRQSVAFWCNPISGHATLYWYQQILGQGPKLLIQFQNNGVVDDSQLPKDRFSAERLKGVDSTLKIQPAKLEDSAVYLCASSPGQVNTEAFFGQGTRLTVV.

The chain uses TRBV3-1 (or the pseudogene TRBV3-2) and TRBJ1-2; 7 nucleotides line up with TRBD1. Germline assignment: CDR1 LGHDT and CDR2 YNNKEL (reference sequence). The CDR3 length is 20 residues. J lost 0 bases, V lost 0 bases, and 16 bases had no gene match. This CDR3 reads CASSQDRGGQAFQSNYGYTF. CDR3 DNA sequence: TGTGCCAGCAGCCAAGATAGGGGCGGACAGGCCTTCCAGTCTAACTATGGCTACACCTTC.

This clone was recorded only once. The J gene is TRBJ1-1, the V gene TRBV7-3; no firm D call. The CDR3 runs to 13 residues. The V end lost 6 bases, the J end lost 4 bases, and 12 bases lay between the germline ends. Per germline, CDR1 SGHTA and CDR2 FQGTGA. CDR3 DNA sequence: TGTGCCAGCAGGGTTGCGGCCGGCACTGAAGCTTTCTTT. Translating gives CASRVAAGTEAFF.